The clone carrying this TCR beta chain came up once. This entry is derived from a study of radiotherapy plus CTLA-4 blockade in lung cancer. Using immunoSEQ multiplex PCR, the repertoire was profiled, and TCRdb retains in-frame clones only, with some absent. Among tens of thousands of clones listed, more than 75% were seen once. Trimming took 7 bases from V and 3 from J; bases not matched to a gene: 2. Germline values: CDR1 SGHRS, CDR2 YFSETQ. The CDR3 loop spans 13 amino acids. Chemo-refractory metastatic non-small-cell lung cancer patients underwent focal radiation alongside CTLA-4 blockade with ipilimumab.

The sample was peripheral blood, taken from a patient treated with radiotherapy plus ipilimumab. This clonotype was obtained from a human donor with non-small cell lung cancer that progressed on radiotherapy plus ipilimumab. This sequence joins TRBV5-1 and TRBJ2-7; TRBD2 matches 12 bases. This CDR3 is CASRLAGDYEQYF. Written as DNA, the CDR3 is TGCGCCAGCCGACTAGCGGGAGACTACGAGCAGTACTTC.